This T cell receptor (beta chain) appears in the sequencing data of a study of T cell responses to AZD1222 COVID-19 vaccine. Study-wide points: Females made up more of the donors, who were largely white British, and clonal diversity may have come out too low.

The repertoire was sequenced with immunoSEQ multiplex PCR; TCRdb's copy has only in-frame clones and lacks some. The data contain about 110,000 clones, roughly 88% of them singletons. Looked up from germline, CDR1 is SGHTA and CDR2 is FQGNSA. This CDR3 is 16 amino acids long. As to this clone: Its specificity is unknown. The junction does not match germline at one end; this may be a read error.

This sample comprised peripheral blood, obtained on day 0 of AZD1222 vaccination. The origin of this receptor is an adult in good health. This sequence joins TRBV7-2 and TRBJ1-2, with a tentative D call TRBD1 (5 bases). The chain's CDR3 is CASSLAKGRMDYGYTF. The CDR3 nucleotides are TGTGCCAGCAGCTTAGCCAAGGGACGGATGGACTATGGCTACACTTTC.